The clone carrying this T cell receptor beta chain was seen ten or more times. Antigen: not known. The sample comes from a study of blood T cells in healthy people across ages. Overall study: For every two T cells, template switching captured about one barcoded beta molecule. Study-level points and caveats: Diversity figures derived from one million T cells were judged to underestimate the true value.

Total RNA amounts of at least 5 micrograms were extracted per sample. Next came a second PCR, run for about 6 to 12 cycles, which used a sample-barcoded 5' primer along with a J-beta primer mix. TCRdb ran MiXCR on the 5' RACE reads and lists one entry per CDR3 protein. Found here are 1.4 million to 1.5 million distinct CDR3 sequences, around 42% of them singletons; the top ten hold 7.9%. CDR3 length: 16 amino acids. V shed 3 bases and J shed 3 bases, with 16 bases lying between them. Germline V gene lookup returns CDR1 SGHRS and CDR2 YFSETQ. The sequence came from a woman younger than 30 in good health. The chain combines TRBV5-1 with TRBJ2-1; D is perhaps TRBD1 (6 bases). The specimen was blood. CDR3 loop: CASSYTQGTGYNEQFF. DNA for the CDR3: TGCGCCAGCAGCTATACTCAGGGGACGGGCTACAATGAGCAGTTCTTC. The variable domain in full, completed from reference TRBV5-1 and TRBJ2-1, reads KAGVTQTPRYLIKTRGQQVTLSCSPISGHRSVSWYQQTPGQGLQFLFEYFSETQRNKGNFPGRFSGRQFSNSRSEMNVSTLELGDSALYLCASSYTQGTGYNEQFFGPGTRLTVL.